These 19 T cell receptor beta chains were sequenced from one sample in a study of T cells in Graves' hyperthyroidism and ophthalmopathy. TCR beta CDR3 region amplification was performed from RNA transcripts. The TCR CDR3 first-round RT-PCR relied on the HTBI primer set. TCRdb fed the multiplex PCR reads into MiXCR, producing one record per CDR3 protein. Of fewer than 650,000 distinct CDR3 sequences listed, 40% to 55% are singletons. The sample taken for sequencing was peripheral blood or thyroid tissue (not recorded which). The source is an adult woman with Graves' disease, either hyperthyroidism or ophthalmopathy (not recorded which).

This clonotype has ten or more counts. The gene calls are TRBV20-1 and TRBJ1-4, with D tentatively TRBD1 (6 bases). V lost 6 bases and J lost 5, with 16 bases in between. The CDR3 consists of 14 residues. CDR1 and CDR2 (germline): DFQATT, SNEGSKA (reference sequence). The CDR3: CSALEGGHNEKLFF. The CDR3 coding sequence is TGCAGTGCCCTAGAGGGGGGCCACAATGAAAAACTGTTTTTT.

This chain uses TRBV7-8 with TRBJ1-1, with D possibly TRBD1 on 5 matching bases. Per the germline V gene, CDR1 is SGHVS and CDR2 is FQNEAQ. The CDR3 extends over 13 amino acids. V was clipped by 5 bases and J by 6 bases, with 13 bases between them. CDR3 protein: CASSVVGVAEAFF. In DNA form, the CDR3 reads TGTGCCAGCAGCGTTGTGGGGGTCGCTGAAGCTTTCTTT.

The genes are TRBV10-3 and TRBJ1-2; TRBD1 might be the D (5 bases). The CDR3 totals 17 residues. Trimming cost V 6 bases and J 4 bases, with 24 bases left between them. Per the germline V gene, CDR1 is ENHRY and CDR2 is SYGVKD. The CDR3 sequence: CAISPGDGGASLYGYTF. The CDR3 nucleotides read TGTGCCATCAGCCCCGGTGACGGCGGGGCCAGCCTCTATGGCTACACCTTC.

As regards this clonotype: The junction differs from germline at one of its ends, possibly a read error. The rearrangement joins TRBV12-3 or TRBV12-4 to TRBJ1-5, with unresolved D. This CDR3 comprises 15 residues. This CDR3 is CASSQDRGSNQPQHF. DNA for the CDR3: TGCGCCAGCAGCCAAGATCGAGGGAGCAATCAGCCCCAGCATTTT.

This clonotype was counted at least ten times. The J gene is TRBJ2-5, the V gene TRBV6-5; TRBD2 aligns across 7 bases. CDR3 length equals 17 residues. Germline V gene sequence: CDR1 MNHEY, CDR2 SVGAGI. After removal of 2 bases from V and 2 bases from J, the junction contained 11 bases not matched to a gene. The CDR3 protein is CASSYAREGRWQETQYF. The CDR3 DNA reads as TGTGCCAGCAGTTACGCCAGGGAGGGAAGGTGGCAAGAGACCCAGTACTTC.

V gene TRBV30 combines with J gene TRBJ1-1; TRBD1 might be the D (5 bases). CDR1 is GTSNPN, CDR2 SVGIG, per germline (reference sequence). Trimming took 4 bases from V and 4 from J, leaving 10 bases between them. This CDR3 comprises 12 residues. The DNA of the CDR3 is TGTGCCTGGAATCGGGGGATCACTGAAGCTTTCTTT. It translates to CAWNRGITEAFF.

V gene TRBV29-1 combines with J gene TRBJ2-5; TRBD1 aligns across 8 bases. The CDR3 loop spans 17 amino acids. The J segment lost 0 bases and the V segment lost 6 bases, leaving 15 bases of the junction unmatched. CDR1 SQVTM and CDR2 ANQGSEA come from the germline V gene. The CDR3 loop is CSVDGTGMGGYQETQYF. The CDR3 DNA reads as TGCAGCGTCGACGGGACAGGAATGGGGGGATACCAAGAGACCCAGTACTTC.

The rearrangement joins TRBV19 to TRBJ2-6; 7 nucleotides agree with TRBD1. The CDR3 has 18 amino acids. The J segment lost 0 bases and the V segment lost 6 bases, leaving 11 bases of the junction unmatched. CDR1 and CDR2 (germline): LNHDA, SQIVND (reference sequence). For the CDR3, the DNA is TGTGCCAGTAGCAACTACAGGGGTACAAGCTCTGGGGCCAACGTCCTGACTTTC. Translated, it gives CASSNYRGTSSGANVLTF.

V and J are TRBV7-8 and TRBJ2-6, with 7 bases fitting TRBD2. The germline gives CDR1 SGHVS, CDR2 FQNEAQ. The junction had 6 bases not matched to a gene; V was cut back by 0 bases and J by 10 bases. This CDR3 is built from 15 residues. The CDR3 here is CASSLAWGGGNVLTF. The CDR3 region has the DNA TGTGCCAGCAGCTTAGCCTGGGGGGGGGGAAACGTCCTGACTTTC.

This clonotype appeared a few times. V is TRBV29-1 and J is TRBJ2-7; D gene ambiguous. This CDR3 comprises 11 residues. The ends were cut back, 4 bases at V and 6 bases at J, with 10 bases in the middle. Germline CDR1 and CDR2: SQVTM and ANQGSEA. The CDR3 DNA reads as TGCAGCGTTGGCACAGCTGTCGAGCAGTACTTC. Residues: CSVGTAVEQYF.

This chain joins TRBV7-2 and TRBJ2-5; TRBD2 is a possible D gene (6 bases). Trimming took off 7 bases at V and 8 bases at J, with 8 bases between the two ends. The CDR3 consists of 10 residues. Germline lookup yields CDR1 SGHTA and CDR2 FQGNSA. The CDR3 loop is CASKGGTQYF. CDR3 nucleotides: TGTGCCAGCAAGGGAGGCACCCAGTACTTC.

This clonotype has ten or more counts. The rearrangement links TRBV29-1 to TRBJ1-4, with D possibly being TRBD1 (5 bases). There are 12 residues in the CDR3. Germline CDR1 reads SQVTM; CDR2 reads ANQGSEA. V lost 6 bases and J lost 5, with 10 bases in between. This CDR3 reads CSVRAINEKLFF. DNA of the CDR3: TGCAGCGTCAGGGCCATAAATGAAAAACTGTTTTTT.

This clonotype was picked up many times. The chain joins TRBV12-3 or TRBV12-4 to TRBJ1-2; no clear D. This CDR3 spans 13 amino acids. Trimming stripped 7 bases from V and 2 bases from J, with 11 bases between. CDR3 in DNA: TGTGCCAGCACCCCCGGGTCGAACTATGGCTACACCTTC. It yields the protein CASTPGSNYGYTF.

The chain carries TRBV29-1 and TRBJ2-7; TRBD1 agrees at 7 bases. Germline V CDR1 and CDR2: SQVTM, ANQGSEA. The CDR3 runs to 14 residues. J was trimmed by 2 bases and V by 6 bases; bases with no gene match: 10. The CDR3 is CSVGTDGKTYEQYF. The DNA for the CDR3 is TGCAGCGTAGGGACAGATGGCAAGACCTACGAGCAGTACTTC.

This clonotype was detected ten times or more. The gene calls are TRBV24-1 and TRBJ2-7; the D gene is possibly TRBD1 (6 bases). CDR1 and CDR2 from the germline V gene are KGHDR and SFDVKD. The CDR3 has 14 residues. V was shortened by 4 bases and J by 1 base, with 10 bases between the two germline ends. CDR3 coding DNA: TGTGCCACCAGTGACCCAACAGGGTCCTACGAGCAGTACTTC. Its translation is CATSDPTGSYEQYF.

The table lists this clonotype with many counts. The chain is built from TRBV5-1 and TRBJ2-2; 9 nucleotides agree with TRBD2. The CDR3 has 15 amino acids. Germline V gene sequence: CDR1 SGHRS, CDR2 YFSETQ. V shed 5 bases, J shed 5 bases, and the junction held 7 bases outside the gene matches. CDR3 sequence reads: CASRVSGSGTGELFF. CDR3 bases: TGCGCCAGCAGAGTTAGCGGGAGCGGTACCGGGGAGCTGTTTTTT.

The chain joins TRBV7-9 to TRBJ1-1; 11 positions agree with TRBD1. This CDR3 contains 15 residues. Trimming removed 5 bases from V and 3 bases from J; junction bases left unmatched: 5. CDR1 is SEHNR, CDR2 FQNEAQ, per germline (reference sequence). CDR3 coding DNA: TGTGCCAGCAGCGCGGGACAGGGGGTCGACACTGAAGCTTTCTTT. It specifies CASSAGQGVDTEAFF.

This clonotype was detected many times. The rearrangement links TRBV12-3 or TRBV12-4 to TRBJ1-5; tentatively, D is TRBD1 (5 bases). The ends were cut back, 3 bases at V and 3 bases at J, with 12 bases in the middle. CDR3 length equals 15 residues. CDR3 bases: TGTGCCAGCAGTTTGGGTTCGGGGCCCAATCAGCCCCAGCATTTT. This codes for CASSLGSGPNQPQHF.

CDR3 residues: CAISASGQGETQYF. The CDR3 nucleotides are TGTGCCATCAGTGCATCGGGGCAGGGAGAGACCCAGTACTTC. The J gene is TRBJ2-5, the V gene TRBV10-3; D is tentatively TRBD1 or TRBD2 (5 bases each). The germline V gene encodes CDR1 ENHRY and CDR2 SYGVKD. Trimming stripped 4 bases from V and 4 bases from J, with 13 bases between. CDR3 length: 14 residues.